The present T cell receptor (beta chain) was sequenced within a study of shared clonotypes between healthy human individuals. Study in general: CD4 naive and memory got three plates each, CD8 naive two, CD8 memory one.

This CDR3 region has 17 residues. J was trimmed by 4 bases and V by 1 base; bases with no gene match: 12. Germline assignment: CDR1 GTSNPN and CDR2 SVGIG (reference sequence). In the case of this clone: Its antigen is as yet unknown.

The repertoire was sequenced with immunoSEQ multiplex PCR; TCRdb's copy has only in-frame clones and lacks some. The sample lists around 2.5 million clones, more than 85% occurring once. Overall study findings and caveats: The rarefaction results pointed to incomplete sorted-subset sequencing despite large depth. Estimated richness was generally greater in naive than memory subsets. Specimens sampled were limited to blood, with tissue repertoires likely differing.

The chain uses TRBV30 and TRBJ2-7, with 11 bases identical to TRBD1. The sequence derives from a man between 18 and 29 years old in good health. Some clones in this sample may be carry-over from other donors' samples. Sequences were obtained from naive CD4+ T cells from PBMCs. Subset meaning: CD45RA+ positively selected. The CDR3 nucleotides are TGTGCCTGGAGTGCCTGGACAGGGGGCGAAGGGGCTTACGAGCAGTACTTC. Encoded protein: CAWSAWTGGEGAYEQYF.